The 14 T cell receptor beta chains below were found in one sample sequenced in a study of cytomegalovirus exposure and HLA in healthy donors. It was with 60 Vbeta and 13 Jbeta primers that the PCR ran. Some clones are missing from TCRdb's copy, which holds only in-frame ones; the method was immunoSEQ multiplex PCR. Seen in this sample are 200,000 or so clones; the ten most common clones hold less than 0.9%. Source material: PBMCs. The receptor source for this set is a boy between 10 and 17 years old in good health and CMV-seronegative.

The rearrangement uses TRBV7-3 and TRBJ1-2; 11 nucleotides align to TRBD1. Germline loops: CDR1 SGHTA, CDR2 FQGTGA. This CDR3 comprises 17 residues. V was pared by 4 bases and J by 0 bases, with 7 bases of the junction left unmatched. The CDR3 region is CASSSSGTGGANYGYTF. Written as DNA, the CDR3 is TGTGCCAGCAGCTCATCCGGGACAGGGGGAGCTAACTATGGCTACACCTTC.

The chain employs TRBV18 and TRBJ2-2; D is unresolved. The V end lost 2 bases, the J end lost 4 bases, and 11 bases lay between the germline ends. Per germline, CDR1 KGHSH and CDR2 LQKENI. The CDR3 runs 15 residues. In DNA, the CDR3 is TGTGCCAGCTCACCATCTCCAGACTTCACCGGGGAGCTGTTTTTT. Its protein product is CASSPSPDFTGELFF.

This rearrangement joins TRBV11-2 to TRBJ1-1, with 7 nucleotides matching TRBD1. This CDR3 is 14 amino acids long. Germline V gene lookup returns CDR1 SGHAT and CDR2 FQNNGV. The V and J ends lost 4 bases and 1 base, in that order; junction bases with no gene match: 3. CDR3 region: CASSSRQGNTEAFF. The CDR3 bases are TGTGCCAGCAGCTCTAGACAGGGGAACACTGAAGCTTTCTTT.

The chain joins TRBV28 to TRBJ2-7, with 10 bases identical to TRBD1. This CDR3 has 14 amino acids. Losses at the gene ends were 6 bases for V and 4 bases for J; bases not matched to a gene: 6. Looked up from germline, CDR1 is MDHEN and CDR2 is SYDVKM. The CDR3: CASSRPGQGYEQYF. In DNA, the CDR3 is TGTGCCAGCAGCAGACCGGGACAGGGGTACGAGCAGTACTTC.

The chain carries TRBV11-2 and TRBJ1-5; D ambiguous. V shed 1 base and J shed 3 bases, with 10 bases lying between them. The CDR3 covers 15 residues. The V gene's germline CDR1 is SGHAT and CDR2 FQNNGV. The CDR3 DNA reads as TGTGCCAGCAGCTTAGGCCAGTACCACAATCAGCCCCAGCATTTT. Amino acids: CASSLGQYHNQPQHF. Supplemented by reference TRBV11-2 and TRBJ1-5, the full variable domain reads EAGVAQSPRYKIIEKRQSVAFWCNPISGHATLYWYQQILGQGPKLLIQFQNNGVVDDSQLPKDRFSAERLKGVDSTLKIQPAKLEDSAVYLCASSLGQYHNQPQHFGDGTRLSIL.

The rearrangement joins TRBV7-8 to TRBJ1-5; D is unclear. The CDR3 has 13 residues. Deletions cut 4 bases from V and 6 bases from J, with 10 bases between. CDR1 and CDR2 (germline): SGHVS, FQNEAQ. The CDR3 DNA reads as TGTGCCAGCAGCTGGGAGGACGGTCAGCCCCAGCATTTT. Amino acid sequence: CASSWEDGQPQHF.

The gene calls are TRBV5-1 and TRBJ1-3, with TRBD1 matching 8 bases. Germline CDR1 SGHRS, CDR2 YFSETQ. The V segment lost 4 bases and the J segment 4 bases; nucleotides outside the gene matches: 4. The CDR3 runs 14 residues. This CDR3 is CASSMDRAGNTIYF. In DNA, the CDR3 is TGCGCCAGCAGCATGGACAGGGCAGGAAACACCATATATTTT.

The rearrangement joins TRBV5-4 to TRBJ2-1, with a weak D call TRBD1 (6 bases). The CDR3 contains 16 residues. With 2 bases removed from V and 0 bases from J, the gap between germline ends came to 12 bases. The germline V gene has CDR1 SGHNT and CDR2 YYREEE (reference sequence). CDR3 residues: CASSFDRPSSYNEQFF. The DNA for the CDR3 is TGTGCCAGCAGCTTCGACAGGCCGAGCTCCTACAATGAGCAGTTCTTC.

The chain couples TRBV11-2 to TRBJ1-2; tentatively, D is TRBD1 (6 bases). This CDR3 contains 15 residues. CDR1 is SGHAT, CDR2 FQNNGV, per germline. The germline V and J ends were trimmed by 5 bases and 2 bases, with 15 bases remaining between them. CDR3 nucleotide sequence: TGTGCCAGCAGCGTGACACGGGACATAAACTATGGCTACACCTTC. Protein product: CASSVTRDINYGYTF.

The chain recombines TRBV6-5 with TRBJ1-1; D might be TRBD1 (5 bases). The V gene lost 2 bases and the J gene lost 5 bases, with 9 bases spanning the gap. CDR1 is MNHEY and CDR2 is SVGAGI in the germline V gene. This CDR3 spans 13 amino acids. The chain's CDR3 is CASSYLQGTEAFF. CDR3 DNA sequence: TGTGCCAGCAGTTACCTTCAGGGAACTGAAGCTTTCTTT.

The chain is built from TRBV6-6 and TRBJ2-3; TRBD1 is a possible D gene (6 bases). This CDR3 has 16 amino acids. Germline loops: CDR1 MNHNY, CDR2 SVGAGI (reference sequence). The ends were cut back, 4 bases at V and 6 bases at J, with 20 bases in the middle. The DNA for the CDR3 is TGTGCCAGCAGTTCAGCGACAGGAGGCTCGAGGGATACGCAGTATTTT. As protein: CASSSATGGSRDTQYF.

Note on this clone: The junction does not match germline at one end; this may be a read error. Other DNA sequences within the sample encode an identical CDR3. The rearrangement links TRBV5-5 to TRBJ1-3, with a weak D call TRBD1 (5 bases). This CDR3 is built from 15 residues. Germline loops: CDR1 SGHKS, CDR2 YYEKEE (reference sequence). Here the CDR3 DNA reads TGCGCCAGCAGCTTTAGACAGCTCTCTGGAAACACCATATATTTT. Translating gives CASSFRQLSGNTIYF.

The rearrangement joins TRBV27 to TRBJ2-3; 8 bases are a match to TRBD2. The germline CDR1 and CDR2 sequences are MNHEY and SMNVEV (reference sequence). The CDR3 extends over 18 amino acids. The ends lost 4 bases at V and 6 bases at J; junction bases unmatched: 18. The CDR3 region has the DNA TGTGCCAGCAGTTCAATAGACTTGCGGGGGGACGAATGGGATACGCAGTATTTT. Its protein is CASSSIDLRGDEWDTQYF.

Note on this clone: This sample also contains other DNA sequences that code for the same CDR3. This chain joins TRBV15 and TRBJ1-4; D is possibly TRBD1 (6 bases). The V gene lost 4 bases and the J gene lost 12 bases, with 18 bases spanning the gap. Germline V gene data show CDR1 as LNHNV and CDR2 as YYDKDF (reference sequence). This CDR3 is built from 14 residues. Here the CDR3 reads CATSTRGGARELFF. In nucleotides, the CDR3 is TGTGCCACCAGCACTAGGGGGGGGGCAAGGGAACTGTTTTTT. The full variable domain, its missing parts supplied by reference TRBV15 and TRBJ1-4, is DAMVIQNPRYQVTQFGKPVTLSCSQTLNHNVMYWYQQKSSQAPKLLFHYYDKDFNNEADTPDNFQSRRPNTSFCFLDIRSPGLGDTAMYLCATSTRGGARELFFGSGTQLSVL.